What follows are 4 T cell receptor beta chains derived from one specimen sequenced in a study of blood T cell repertoires in COVID-19. Sequenced by immunoSEQ multiplex PCR; TCRdb stores in-frame clones only, minus some. The sample shows around 100,000 clones, about 88% of them seen only once. The sample taken for sequencing was peripheral blood. The receptors shown here come from an elderly man with acute or convalescent COVID-19.

This chain links TRBV9 with TRBJ2-2; no reliable D call. The germline gives CDR1 SGDLS, CDR2 YYNGEE. V lost 2 bases and J 6 bases, leaving 11 bases between the germline ends. There are 14 residues in the CDR3. The CDR3 DNA reads TGTGCCAGCAGCGTCGCGTCCTCCCCCGGGGAGCTGTTTTTT. It is translated as CASSVASSPGELFF. Variable domain in full (rest from reference TRBV9 and TRBJ2-2): DSGVTQTPKHLITATGQRVTLRCSPRSGDLSVYWYQQSLDQGLQFLIQYYNGEERAKGNILERFSAQQFPDLHSELNLSSLELGDSALYFCASSVASSPGELFFGEGSRLTVL.

On this clone itself: A read error may produce the germline difference seen at one junction end. The chain joins TRBV19 to TRBJ2-3; 8 bases are shared with TRBD2. Germline V gene sequence: CDR1 LNHDA, CDR2 SQIVND (reference sequence). The CDR3 is 14 residues long. CDR3 sequence: CASSIDRYGRARHF. In DNA, the CDR3 is TGTGCCAGTAGTATAGATAGATACGGGAGGGCCCGGCATTTT.

This clone appeared once. The gene calls are TRBV3-1 (or the pseudogene TRBV3-2) and TRBJ2-3, with a weak D call TRBD1 (5 bases). Trimming took 1 base from V and 5 from J, leaving 16 bases between them. The CDR3 has 16 amino acids. Germline V gene sequence: CDR1 LGHDT, CDR2 YNNKEL (reference sequence). The CDR3 coding sequence is TGTGCCAGCAGCCAAGTAATTGGTAGCAGGGAAGATACGCAGTATTTT. Translation: CASSQVIGSREDTQYF.

The chain employs TRBV2 and TRBJ2-5; 15 bases are a match to TRBD2. The germline V gene has CDR1 SNHLY and CDR2 FYNNEI. The J segment lost 4 bases and the V segment lost 6 bases, leaving 9 bases of the junction unmatched. The CDR3 has 17 amino acids. In DNA form, the CDR3 reads TGTGCCAGCAGCCGAGGACTAGCGGGAGGGTTGGCAGAGACCCAGTACTTC. Residues: CASSRGLAGGLAETQYF.